The 17 T cell receptor beta chains given below trace back to one sample, sequenced in a study of post-analysis software for immune sequencing data. Findings and caveats of the study: TRBV segments more frequent in patients than in controls numbered five and included TRBV5-6, TRBV5-1 and TRBV20-1.

Their antigen targets remain unknown. Tagging with unique molecular identifiers was a feature of the TCR beta cDNA libraries. TCRdb re-called the PCR reads with MiXCR, one entry per CDR3 protein. This table has hundreds of thousands of distinct CDR3 sequences, roughly 27% appearing once. The sample comprised blood. Receptors were obtained from a girl between 5 and 17 years old with multiple sclerosis.

The chain links TRBV6-2 or TRBV6-3 to TRBJ1-1; 7 bases match TRBD1. This CDR3 is built from 16 residues. Germline V gives CDR1 MNHEY, CDR2 SVGEGT. Trimming at V came to 7 bases and at J to 4 bases, leaving 15 bases not matched to a gene. The CDR3 bases are TGTGCCAGCACCCCTCCACAGGGGACGCTGAGCACTGAAGCTTTCTTT. It is translated as CASTPPQGTLSTEAFF.

This clonotype was counted a few times. The chain uses TRBV28 and TRBJ2-3, with TRBD2 as a possible D gene (6 bases). This CDR3 is built from 17 residues. The V gene lost 6 bases and the J gene lost 2 bases, with 21 bases spanning the gap. The germline CDR1 and CDR2 sequences are MDHEN and SYDVKM. The CDR3 sequence is CASRAAGSPDFTDTQYF. The CDR3, as DNA: TGTGCCAGCAGAGCAGCCGGGAGCCCCGATTTCACAGATACGCAGTATTTT. The variable domain in full, completed from reference TRBV28 and TRBJ2-3, reads DVKVTQSSRYLVKRTGEKVFLECVQDMDHENMFWYRQDPGLGLRLIYFSYDVKMKEKGDIPEGYSVSREKKERFSLILESASTNQTSMYLCASRAAGSPDFTDTQYFGPGTRLTVL.

The chain links TRBV28 to TRBJ1-2, with TRBD1 identical over 7 bases. Unmatched junction bases numbered 5, after V lost 8 bases and J lost 8 bases. Germline CDR1 is MDHEN and CDR2 is SYDVKM. The CDR3 covers 11 residues. The CDR3 region has the DNA TGTGCCAGCTGGGGACAGTCCGGCTACACCTTC. Encoded protein: CASWGQSGYTF.

This clonotype was counted between two and nine times. One base away lies a much larger clone, so this may be a sequencing read error. This sequence joins TRBV6-6 and TRBJ1-2; 12 bases are a match to TRBD1. Germline V gives CDR1 MNHNY, CDR2 SVGAGI (reference sequence). V was pared by 2 bases and J by 7 bases, with 5 bases of the junction left unmatched. The CDR3 is 15 residues long. The CDR3 bases are TGTGCCAGCAGTTACGCGGGACAGGGGGCGCTTGGCTACACCTTC. Translated, it gives CASSYAGQGALGYTF.

The V and J genes are TRBV7-2 and TRBJ2-1; maybe TRBD2 (6 bases). The J call may be incorrect, as the DNA end agrees better with TRBJ2-7. Germline V gene data show CDR1 as SGHTA and CDR2 as FQGNSA. This CDR3 comprises 14 residues. CDR3 DNA: TGTGCCAGCAGCTCCCGCGCGGGGCGAGATGAGCAGTACTTC. This codes for CASSSRAGRDEQYF.

J is TRBJ2-1 and V is TRBV5-1; 11 nucleotides match TRBD2. The length of the CDR3 is 14 residues. Trimming at V came to 0 bases and at J to 9 bases, leaving 2 bases not matched to a gene. The germline V gene has CDR1 SGHRS and CDR2 YFSETQ. CDR3 in amino acids: CASSLVAGGSEQFF. DNA of the CDR3: TGCGCCAGCAGCTTGGTAGCGGGAGGGAGTGAGCAGTTCTTC.

This chain links TRBV3-1 with TRBJ1-4, with D possibly matching TRBD1 (5 bases). The ends were cut back, 1 base at V and 5 bases at J, with 14 bases in the middle. Looked up from germline, CDR1 is LGHDT and CDR2 is YNNKEL (reference sequence). This CDR3 has 16 residues. The CDR3 region is CASSQGLGTGNEKLFF. The CDR3 nucleotides read TGTGCCAGCAGCCAAGGGTTAGGGACGGGGAATGAAAAACTGTTTTTT.

V usage is TRBV7-2 and J usage is TRBJ2-2; the D is unclear. V gave up 6 bases and J gave up 6 bases, with 14 bases separating them. CDR1 is SGHTA, CDR2 FQGNSA, per germline. The CDR3 is 14 residues long. The CDR3 here is CASSYLGYAGELFF. For the CDR3, the DNA is TGTGCCAGCAGTTATCTAGGATACGCCGGGGAGCTGTTTTTT. The full variable domain, in which reference TRBV7-2 and TRBJ2-2 provide the parts outside the CDR3, is GAGVSQSPSNKVTEKGKDVELRCDPISGHTALYWYRQSLGQGLEFLIYFQGNSAPDKSGLPSDRFSAERTGGSVSTLTIQRTQQEDSAVYLCASSYLGYAGELFFGEGSRLTVL.

This clonotype came up a few times. The V and J genes are TRBV15 and TRBJ2-6; D remains unclear. This CDR3 comprises 14 residues. Germline assignment: CDR1 LNHNV and CDR2 YYDKDF (reference sequence). V lost 2 bases, J lost 0 bases, and 2 bases lay in between. CDR3 in DNA: TGTGCCACCAGCAGATCCTCTGGGGCCAACGTCCTGACTTTC. Protein: CATSRSSGANVLTF.

This clonotype turned up a few times. The chain couples TRBV27 to TRBJ1-2, with TRBD1 matching over 9 bases. Germline loops: CDR1 MNHEY, CDR2 SMNVEV (reference sequence). V lost 4 bases to trimming and J lost 4 bases; unmatched junction nucleotides: 10. This CDR3 spans 16 amino acids. The chain's CDR3 is CASSYKSPGQGYGYTF. The CDR3 bases are TGTGCCAGCAGTTATAAATCCCCGGGACAGGGCTATGGCTACACCTTC.

The CDR3 DNA reads as TGTGCCAGCAGCTTAGCCCGGGGCCCAGCGGGAGAGACCCAGTACTTC. Translating it yields CASSLARGPAGETQYF. This chain connects TRBV7-9 to TRBJ2-5; TRBD2 is a possible D gene (6 bases). With 0 bases removed from V and 4 bases from J, the gap between germline ends came to 15 bases. Germline CDR1 SEHNR, CDR2 FQNEAQ (reference sequence). This CDR3 has 16 residues.

The V call is TRBV28, the J call TRBJ2-5; 9 bases align to TRBD2. The ends lost 5 bases at V and 1 base at J; junction bases unmatched: 5. Germline CDR1 and CDR2: MDHEN and SYDVKM. The CDR3 totals 15 residues. The CDR3 here is CASSDGTSLQETQYF. In DNA form, the CDR3 reads TGTGCCAGCAGTGACGGGACTAGCCTCCAAGAGACCCAGTACTTC.

The V gene is TRBV11-2, the J gene TRBJ2-5, with D perhaps matching TRBD2 (7 bases). This CDR3 is built from 17 residues. The germline V and J ends were trimmed by 5 bases and 6 bases, with 25 bases remaining between them. CDR1 is SGHAT and CDR2 is FQNNGV in the germline V gene. The CDR3 here is CASSPKGEGVFSKTQYF. The CDR3 nucleotides are TGTGCCAGCAGCCCGAAGGGGGAGGGGGTTTTTTCGAAGACCCAGTACTTC. Complete variable domain (other parts from reference TRBV11-2 and TRBJ2-5): EAGVAQSPRYKIIEKRQSVAFWCNPISGHATLYWYQQILGQGPKLLIQFQNNGVVDDSQLPKDRFSAERLKGVDSTLKIQPAKLEDSAVYLCASSPKGEGVFSKTQYFGPGTRLLVL.

V and J are TRBV10-3 and TRBJ1-1; a weak D match, TRBD1 (6 bases). V was pared by 5 bases and J by 5 bases, with 21 bases between. There are 16 residues in the CDR3. From germline, CDR1 is ENHRY and CDR2 SYGVKD. The CDR3 region is CAISTYTGAGETEAFF. The CDR3, as DNA: TGTGCCATCAGTACATATACGGGGGCTGGGGAAACTGAAGCTTTCTTT.

This chain joins TRBV7-2 and TRBJ2-4; TRBD2 agrees at 7 bases. V gave up 2 bases and J gave up 1 base; unmatched junction bases: 2. Germline values: CDR1 SGHTA, CDR2 FQGNSA. The CDR3 is 15 residues long. The CDR3 bases are TGTGCCAGCAGCTTAAGGCGGGGGGCCAAAAACATTCAGTACTTC. Translation: CASSLRRGAKNIQYF.

This clonotype appeared many times. The CDR3 is CSVEGGISGGEYTDTQYF. The CDR3 nucleotides are TGCAGCGTTGAAGGTGGCATTAGCGGGGGGGAATACACAGATACGCAGTATTTT. The chain joins TRBV29-1 to TRBJ2-3; TRBD2 matches at 11 bases. Germline loops: CDR1 SQVTM, CDR2 ANQGSEA. V gave up 1 base and J gave up 2 bases; unmatched junction bases: 11. The CDR3 totals 18 residues.

This clonotype was counted between two and nine times. The chain has TRBV5-1 and TRBJ2-3; 11 nucleotides line up with TRBD2. V lost 4 bases, J lost 2 bases, and 6 bases stayed unmatched. CDR3 length equals 16 residues. In germline, CDR1 is SGHRS, CDR2 YFSETQ. The CDR3 DNA is TGCGCCAGCAGCACGGGACTAGCGGAGCACACAGATACGCAGTATTTT. Translating it yields CASSTGLAEHTDTQYF.